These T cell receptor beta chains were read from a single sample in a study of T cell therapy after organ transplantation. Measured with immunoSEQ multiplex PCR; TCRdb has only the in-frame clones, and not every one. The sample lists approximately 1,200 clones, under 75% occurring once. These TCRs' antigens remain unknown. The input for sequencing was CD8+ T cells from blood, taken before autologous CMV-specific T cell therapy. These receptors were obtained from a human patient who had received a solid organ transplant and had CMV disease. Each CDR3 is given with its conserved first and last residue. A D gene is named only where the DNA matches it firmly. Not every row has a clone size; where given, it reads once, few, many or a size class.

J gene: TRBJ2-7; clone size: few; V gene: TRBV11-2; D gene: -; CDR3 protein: CASSLVDNSYEQYF; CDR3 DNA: TGTGCCAGCAGCTTAGTGGACAATTCCTACGAGCAGTACTTC
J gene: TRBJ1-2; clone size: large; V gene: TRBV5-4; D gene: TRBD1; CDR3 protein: CASSLGTGAAIYGYTF; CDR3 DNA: TGTGCCAGCAGCTTGGGGACAGGGGCCGCAATCTATGGCTACACCTTC
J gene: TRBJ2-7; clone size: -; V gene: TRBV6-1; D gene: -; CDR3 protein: CASSDWGAPYEQYF; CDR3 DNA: TGTGCCAGCAGTGACTGGGGGGCCCCCTACGAGCAGTACTTC
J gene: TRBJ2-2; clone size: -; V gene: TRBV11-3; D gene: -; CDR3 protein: CASSLGRAGPRAGELFF; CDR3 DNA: TGTGCCAGCAGCTTAGGGAGAGCAGGGCCCCGCGCCGGGGAGCTGTTTTTT
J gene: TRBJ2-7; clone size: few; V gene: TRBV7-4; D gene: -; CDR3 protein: CASLPLWSQYSYEQYF; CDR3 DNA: TGTGCCAGCCTCCCCCTTTGGAGTCAGTACTCCTACGAGCAGTACTTC
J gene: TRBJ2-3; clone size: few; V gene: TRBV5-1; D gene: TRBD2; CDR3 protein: CASSLAIAGTSTDTQYF; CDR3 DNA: TGCGCCAGCAGCTTGGCCATAGCGGGAACTAGCACAGATACGCAGTATTTT
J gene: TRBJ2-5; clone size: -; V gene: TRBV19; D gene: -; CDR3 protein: CASSSVGLSRGQETQYF; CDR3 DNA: TGTGCCAGTAGTAGCGTGGGCCTTTCGAGGGGACAAGAGACCCAGTACTTC
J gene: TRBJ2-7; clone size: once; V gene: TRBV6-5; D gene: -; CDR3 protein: CASSYFHEQYF; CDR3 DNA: TGTGCCAGCAGTTACTTTCACGAGCAGTACTTC
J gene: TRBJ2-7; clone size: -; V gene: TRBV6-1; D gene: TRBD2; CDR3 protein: CASSAGLAGLSYEQYF; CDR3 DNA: TGTGCCAGCAGTGCCGGACTAGCGGGGCTCTCCTACGAGCAGTACTTC
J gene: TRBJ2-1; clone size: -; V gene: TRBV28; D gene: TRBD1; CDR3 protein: CASSSPSRGLYNEQFF; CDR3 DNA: TGTGCCAGCAGTTCCCCCAGCAGGGGGCTTTACAATGAGCAGTTCTTC
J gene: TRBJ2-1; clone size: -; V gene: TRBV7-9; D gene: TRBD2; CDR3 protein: CASSPGAGNRNEQFF; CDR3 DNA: TGTGCCAGCAGCCCTGGAGCGGGGAATCGGAATGAGCAGTTCTTC
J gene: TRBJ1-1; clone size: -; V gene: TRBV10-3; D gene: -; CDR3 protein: CAISKTGEMNTEAFF; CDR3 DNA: TGTGCCATCAGCAAGACAGGTGAGATGAACACTGAAGCTTTCTTT
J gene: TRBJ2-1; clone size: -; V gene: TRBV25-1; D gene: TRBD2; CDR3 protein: CASRGLAGGDYEQFF; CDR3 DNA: TGTGCCAGCAGAGGACTAGCGGGAGGGGATTATGAGCAGTTCTTC
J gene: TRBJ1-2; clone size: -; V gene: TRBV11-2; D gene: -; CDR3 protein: CASSSGPAYGYTF; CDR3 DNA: TGTGCCAGCAGCTCAGGCCCGGCATATGGCTACACCTTC
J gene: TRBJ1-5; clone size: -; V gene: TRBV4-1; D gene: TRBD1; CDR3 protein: CASSHGTEDQPQHF; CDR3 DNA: TGCGCCAGCAGCCACGGGACAGAGGATCAGCCCCAGCATTTT
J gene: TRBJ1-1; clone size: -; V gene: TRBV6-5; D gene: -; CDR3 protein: CASSNGNTEAFF; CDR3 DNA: TGTGCCAGCAGCAACGGGAACACTGAAGCTTTCTTT
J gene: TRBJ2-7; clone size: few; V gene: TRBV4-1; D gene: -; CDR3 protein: CASSPRHPSRRDSYEQYF; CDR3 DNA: TGCGCCAGCAGCCCTAGACACCCCAGTAGGAGGGACTCCTACGAGCAGTACTTC
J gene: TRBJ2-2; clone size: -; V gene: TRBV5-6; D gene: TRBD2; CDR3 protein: CASTNPTSGENTGELFF; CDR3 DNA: TGTGCCAGCACCAACCCAACTAGCGGGGAGAACACCGGGGAGCTGTTTTTT
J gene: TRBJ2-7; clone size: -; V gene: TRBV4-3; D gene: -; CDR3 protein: CASSQDWGYEQYF; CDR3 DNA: TGCGCCAGCAGCCAAGATTGGGGCTACGAGCAGTACTTC
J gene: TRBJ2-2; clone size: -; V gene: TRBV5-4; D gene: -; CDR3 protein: CASSLGASRSLSGELFF; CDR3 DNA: TGTGCCAGCAGCTTGGGGGCTAGCAGAAGCTTATCCGGGGAGCTGTTTTTT
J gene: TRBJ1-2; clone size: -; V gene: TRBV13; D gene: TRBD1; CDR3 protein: CASSASGQGKYYGYTF; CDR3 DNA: TGTGCCAGCAGTGCCTCGGGACAGGGAAAATATTATGGCTACACCTTC
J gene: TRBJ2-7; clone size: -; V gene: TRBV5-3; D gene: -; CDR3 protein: CASSPGTTYEQYF; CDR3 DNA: TGTGCCAGCAGCCCGGGGACAACCTACGAGCAGTACTTC
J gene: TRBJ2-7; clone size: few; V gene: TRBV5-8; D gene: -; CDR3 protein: CASSLGSLAYEQYF; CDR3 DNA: TGTGCCAGCAGCTTGGGATCCCTAGCGTACGAGCAGTACTTC
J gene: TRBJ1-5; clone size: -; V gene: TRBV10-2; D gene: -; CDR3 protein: CASSEGYSNQPQHF; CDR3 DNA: TGCGCCAGCAGTGAGGGTTATAGCAATCAGCCCCAGCATTTT
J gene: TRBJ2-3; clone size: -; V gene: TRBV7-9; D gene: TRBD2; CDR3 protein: CASSPSGSRNTQYF; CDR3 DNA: TGTGCCAGCAGCCCCAGCGGGAGTCGGAATACGCAGTATTTT
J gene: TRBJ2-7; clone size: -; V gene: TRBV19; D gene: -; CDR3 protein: CASSWSSSYEQYF; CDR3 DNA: TGTGCCAGTAGTTGGTCAAGCTCCTACGAGCAGTACTTC
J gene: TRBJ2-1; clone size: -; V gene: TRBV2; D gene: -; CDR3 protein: CASRLTLDNEQFF; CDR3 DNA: TGTGCCAGCAGACTGACACTAGACAATGAGCAGTTCTTC
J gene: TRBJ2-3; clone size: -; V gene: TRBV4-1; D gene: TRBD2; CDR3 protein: CASSQLSGGETDTQYF; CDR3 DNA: TGCGCCAGCAGCCAATTAAGCGGGGGTGAGACAGATACGCAGTATTTT
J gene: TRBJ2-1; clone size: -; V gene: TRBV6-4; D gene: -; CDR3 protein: CASSDSLYNEQFF; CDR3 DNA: TGTGCCAGCAGTGACTCCCTCTACAATGAGCAGTTCTTC
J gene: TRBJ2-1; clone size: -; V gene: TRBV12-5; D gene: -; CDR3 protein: CASGFDGGGPREQFF; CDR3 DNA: TGTGCTAGTGGTTTTGATGGAGGAGGGCCCCGGGAGCAGTTCTTC
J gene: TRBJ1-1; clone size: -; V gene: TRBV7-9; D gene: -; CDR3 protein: CASSIGRITEAFF; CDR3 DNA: TGTGCCAGCAGTATAGGGAGGATCACTGAAGCTTTCTTT
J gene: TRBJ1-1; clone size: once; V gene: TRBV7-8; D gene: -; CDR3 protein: CASRSRQFNTEAFF; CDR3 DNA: TGTGCCAGCCGCTCGCGACAGTTTAACACTGAAGCTTTCTTT
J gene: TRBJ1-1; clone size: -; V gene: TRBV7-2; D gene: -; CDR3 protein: CASSSPAINTEAFF; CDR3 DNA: TGTGCCAGCAGCTCTCCCGCTATTAACACTGAAGCTTTCTTT
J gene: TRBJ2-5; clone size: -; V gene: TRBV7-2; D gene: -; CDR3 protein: CASSFSGALETQYF; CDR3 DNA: TGTGCCAGCAGCTTTTCAGGGGCCTTGGAGACCCAGTACTTC
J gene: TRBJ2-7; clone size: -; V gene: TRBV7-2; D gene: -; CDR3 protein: CASSLGWVTYEQYF; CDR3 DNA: TGTGCCAGCAGCTTAGGATGGGTAACCTACGAGCAGTACTTC
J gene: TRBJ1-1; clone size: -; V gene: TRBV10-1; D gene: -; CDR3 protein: CASSEGRGDAEAFF; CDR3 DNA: TGCGCCAGCAGTGAGGGCAGGGGTGACGCTGAAGCTTTCTTT
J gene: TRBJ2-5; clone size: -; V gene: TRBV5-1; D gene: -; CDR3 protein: CASGDSGTQGPERETQYF; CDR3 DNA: TGCGCCAGCGGCGATTCCGGGACCCAGGGGCCCGAGAGAGAGACCCAGTACTTC
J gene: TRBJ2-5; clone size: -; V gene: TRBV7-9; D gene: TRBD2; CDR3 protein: CASSSLPGLAGENTETQYF; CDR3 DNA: TGTGCCAGCAGCTCCTTACCGGGACTAGCGGGGGAGAACACGGAGACCCAGTACTTC
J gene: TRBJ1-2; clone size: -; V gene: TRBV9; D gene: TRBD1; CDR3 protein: CASSALGQGGGYTF; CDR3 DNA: TGTGCCAGCAGCGCCCTCGGACAGGGTGGTGGCTACACCTTC
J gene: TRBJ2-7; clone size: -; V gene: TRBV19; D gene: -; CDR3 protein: CASRGSYEQYF; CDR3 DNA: TGTGCCAGCCGGGGGTCCTACGAGCAGTACTTC
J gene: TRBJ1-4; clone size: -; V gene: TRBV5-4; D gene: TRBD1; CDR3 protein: CASSLGGQGGISEKLFF; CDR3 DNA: TGTGCCAGCAGCTTGGGGGGACAGGGAGGTATATCGGAAAAACTGTTTTTT
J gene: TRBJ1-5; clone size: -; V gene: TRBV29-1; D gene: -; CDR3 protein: CSANLGDQPQHF; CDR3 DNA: TGCAGCGCGAATCTGGGGGATCAGCCCCAGCATTTT
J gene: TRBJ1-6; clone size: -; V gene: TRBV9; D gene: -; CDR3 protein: CASSVVVDNSPLHF; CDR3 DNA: TGTGCCAGCAGCGTAGTGGTAGATAATTCACCCCTCCACTTT
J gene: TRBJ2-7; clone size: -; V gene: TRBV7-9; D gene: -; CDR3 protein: CASSRQLRPIYEQYF; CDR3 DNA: TGTGCCAGCAGCCGACAGCTCCGGCCGATTTACGAGCAGTACTTC
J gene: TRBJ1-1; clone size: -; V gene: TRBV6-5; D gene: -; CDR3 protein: CASSYFRAGNTEAFF; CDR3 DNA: TGTGCCAGCAGTTACTTCAGGGCGGGGAACACTGAAGCTTTCTTT
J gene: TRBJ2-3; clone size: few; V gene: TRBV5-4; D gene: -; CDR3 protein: CASSLASGAFTDTQYF; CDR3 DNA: TGTGCCAGCAGCTTGGCTTCAGGGGCCTTCACAGATACGCAGTATTTT
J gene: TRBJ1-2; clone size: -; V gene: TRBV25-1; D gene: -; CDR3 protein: CASSDYSGRDGYTF; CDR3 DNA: TGTGCCAGCAGTGACTACTCGGGGCGGGATGGCTACACCTTC
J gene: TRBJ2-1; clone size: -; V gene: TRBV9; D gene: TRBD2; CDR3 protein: CASSAGTSGYNEQFF; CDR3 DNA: TGTGCCAGCAGCGCCGGGACTAGCGGCTACAATGAGCAGTTCTTC
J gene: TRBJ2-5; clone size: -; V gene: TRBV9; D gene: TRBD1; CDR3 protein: CASSVPSRGGTGETQYF; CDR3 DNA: TGTGCCAGCAGCGTCCCCTCCAGAGGGGGGACAGGAGAGACCCAGTACTTC
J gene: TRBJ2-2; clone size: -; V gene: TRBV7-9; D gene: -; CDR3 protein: CASNQLMGRGAFPGELFF; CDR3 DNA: TGTGCCAGCAACCAACTCATGGGCCGCGGTGCATTTCCCGGGGAGCTGTTTTTT
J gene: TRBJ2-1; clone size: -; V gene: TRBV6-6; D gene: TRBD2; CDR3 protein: CASSYGGFERESEQFF; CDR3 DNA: TGTGCCAGCAGTTACGGGGGTTTCGAGCGGGAGAGTGAGCAGTTCTTC
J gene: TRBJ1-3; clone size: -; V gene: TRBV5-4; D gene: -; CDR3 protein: CASSFRNTIYF; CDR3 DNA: TGTGCCAGCAGCTTTAGAAACACCATATATTTT
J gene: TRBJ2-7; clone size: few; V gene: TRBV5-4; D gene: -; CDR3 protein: CASSPGTTYEQYF; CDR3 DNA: TGTGCCAGCAGTCCTGGGACAACCTACGAGCAGTACTTC